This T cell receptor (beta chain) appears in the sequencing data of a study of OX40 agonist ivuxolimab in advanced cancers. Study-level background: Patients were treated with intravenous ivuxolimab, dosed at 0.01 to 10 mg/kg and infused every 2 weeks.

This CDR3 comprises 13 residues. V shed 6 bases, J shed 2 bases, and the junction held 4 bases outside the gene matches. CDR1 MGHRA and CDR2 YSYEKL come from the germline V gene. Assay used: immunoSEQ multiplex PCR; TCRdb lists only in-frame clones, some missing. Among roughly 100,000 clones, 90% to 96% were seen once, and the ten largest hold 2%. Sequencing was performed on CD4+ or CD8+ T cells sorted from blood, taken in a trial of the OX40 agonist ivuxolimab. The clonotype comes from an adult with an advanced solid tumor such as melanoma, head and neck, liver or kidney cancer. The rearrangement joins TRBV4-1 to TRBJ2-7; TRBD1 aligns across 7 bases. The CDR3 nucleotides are TGCGCCAGCAGAGCCCAGGGGGCCTACGAGCAGTACTTC. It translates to CASRAQGAYEQYF.